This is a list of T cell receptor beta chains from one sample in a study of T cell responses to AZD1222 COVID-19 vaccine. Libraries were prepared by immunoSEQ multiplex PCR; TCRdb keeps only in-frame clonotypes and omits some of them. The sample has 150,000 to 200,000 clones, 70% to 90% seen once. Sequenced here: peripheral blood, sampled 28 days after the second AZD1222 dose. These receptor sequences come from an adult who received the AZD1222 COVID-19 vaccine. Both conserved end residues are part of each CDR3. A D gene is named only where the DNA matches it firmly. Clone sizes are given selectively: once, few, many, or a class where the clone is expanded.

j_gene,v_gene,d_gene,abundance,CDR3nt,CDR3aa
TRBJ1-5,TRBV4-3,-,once,TGCGCCAGCAGCCAAGAATTGGCAGATCAGCCCCAGCATTTT,CASSQELADQPQHF
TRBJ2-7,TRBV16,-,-,TGTGCCAGCAGCCAAGGGAATCTAGGGGATGGGCCCTACGAGCAGTACTTC,CASSQGNLGDGPYEQYF
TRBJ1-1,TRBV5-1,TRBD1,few,TGCGCCAGCAGCTCGGGGACAGGGATGAACACTGAAGCTTTCTTT,CASSSGTGMNTEAFF
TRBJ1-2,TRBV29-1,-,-,TGCAGCGCCCGGAGGTTGGATGGCTACACCTTC,CSARRLDGYTF
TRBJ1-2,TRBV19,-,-,TGTGCCAGTAGTATAGGTTCCCAGTACTATGGCTACACCTTC,CASSIGSQYYGYTF
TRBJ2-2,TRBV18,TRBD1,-,TGTGCCAGCTCACACAGACAGGGGGCCCCCACCGGGGAGCTGTTTTTT,CASSHRQGAPTGELFF
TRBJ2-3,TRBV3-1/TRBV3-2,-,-,TGTGCCAGCAGCCGACGGGGCGTTCAGTTAGATACGCAGTATTTT,CASSRRGVQLDTQYF
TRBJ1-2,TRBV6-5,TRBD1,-,TGTGCCAGCAGTTACGACAGGGCTAGCTATGGCTACACCTTC,CASSYDRASYGYTF
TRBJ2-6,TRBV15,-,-,TGTGCCACCAGCATGCAGCGCTCTGGGGCCAACGTCCTGACTTTC,CATSMQRSGANVLTF
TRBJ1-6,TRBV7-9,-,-,TGTGCCAGCAGCCCCATCGCGGATTCACCCCTCCACTTT,CASSPIADSPLHF
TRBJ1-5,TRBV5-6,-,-,TGTGCCAGCCAACAGGGAACTAGCAATCAGCCCCAGCATTTT,CASQQGTSNQPQHF
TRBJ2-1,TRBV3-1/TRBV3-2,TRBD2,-,TGTGCCAGCAGCCTTTTTCCGGGACTAGCGGGGGGGCCTTATGAGCAGTTCTTC,CASSLFPGLAGGPYEQFF
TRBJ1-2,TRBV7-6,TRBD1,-,TGTGCCAGCAGCTTAGCCGCAGGGGGCGTTTATGGCTACACCTTC,CASSLAAGGVYGYTF
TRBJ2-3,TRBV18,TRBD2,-,TGTGCCAGCTCGACGAGCGGGGGAAGCACAGATACGCAGTATTTT,CASSTSGGSTDTQYF
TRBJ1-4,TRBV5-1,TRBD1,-,TGCGACAGCAGCTACCGACAGGGGGATGAAAAACTGTTTTTT,CDSSYRQGDEKLFF
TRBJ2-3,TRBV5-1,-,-,TGCGCCAGCAGCTCCCAGGGTAGCACAGATACGCAGTATTTT,CASSSQGSTDTQYF
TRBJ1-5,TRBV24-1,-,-,TGTGCCAAAACGGCGGTCGCCAACAGTGTGGTAAAACAGGGTAGGGTGATTCATCAGCCCCAGCATTTT,CAKTAVANSVVKQGRVIHQPQHF
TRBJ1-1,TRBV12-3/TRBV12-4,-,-,TGTGCCAGCAGTTTAAGCGAGAACACTGAAGCTTTCTTT,CASSLSENTEAFF
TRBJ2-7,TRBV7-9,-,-,TGTGCCAGCAGCTTAGCTAGGGGGGGACCCTACGAGCAGTACTTC,CASSLARGGPYEQYF
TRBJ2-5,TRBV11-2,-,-,TGTGCCAGCACCTTAGTTTTGGGGTCCCGGATGTACTTC,CASTLVLGSRMYF
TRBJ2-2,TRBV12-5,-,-,TGTGCTAGTGGTTTGGATAGTTTCACCGGGGAGCTGTTTTTT,CASGLDSFTGELFF
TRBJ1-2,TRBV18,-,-,TGTGCCAGCTCACGGGAGAGAGGGACCCTTAATGGCTACACCTTC,CASSRERGTLNGYTF
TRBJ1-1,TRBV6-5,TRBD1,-,TGTGCCAGCAGTTCAACAGGGGGCCGGACTGAAGCTTTCTTT,CASSSTGGRTEAFF
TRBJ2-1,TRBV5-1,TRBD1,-,TGCGCCAGCAGGTCTGGGCAGGGGGCAAATGAGCAGTTCTTC,CASRSGQGANEQFF
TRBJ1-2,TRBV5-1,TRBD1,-,TGCGCCAGCAGCTTGACAGGGGGCGAGGGCTACACCTTC,CASSLTGGEGYTF
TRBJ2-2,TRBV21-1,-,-,TGTGCCAGCAGCAAAGCGAGACAGGGACAGGGGTCCACCGGGGAGCTGTTTTTT,CASSKARQGQGSTGELFF
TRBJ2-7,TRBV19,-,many,TGTGCCAGTAGTTCGGGTTCCTACGAGCAGTACTTC,CASSSGSYEQYF
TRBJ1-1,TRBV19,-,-,TGTGCCAGTAGTCTGGGCCGGGGTATAGACACTGAAGCTTTCTTT,CASSLGRGIDTEAFF
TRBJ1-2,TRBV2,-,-,TGTGCCAGCACTCCGGAGGTGCCCGGAGGCTACACCTTC,CASTPEVPGGYTF
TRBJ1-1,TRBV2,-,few,TGTGCCAGCAGTGTTGGGAGGGGTGATGAAGCTTTCTTT,CASSVGRGDEAFF
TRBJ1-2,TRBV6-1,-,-,TGTGCCAGCAGTGACAGTTACTCTAACTATGGCTACACCTTC,CASSDSYSNYGYTF
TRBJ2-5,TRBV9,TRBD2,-,TGTGCCAGCAGCGTATTGCCTAGCGGGTCCCGGACGTCCCAGTACTTC,CASSVLPSGSRTSQYF
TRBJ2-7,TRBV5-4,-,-,TGTGCCAGCAGCTTAGGACAGCGGACCTACGAGCAGTACTTC,CASSLGQRTYEQYF
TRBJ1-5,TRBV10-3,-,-,TGTGCCATCAGTGAGTCGGGAGCTCCCAGTCAGCCCCAGCATTTT,CAISESGAPSQPQHF
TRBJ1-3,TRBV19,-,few,TGTGCCAGTATGGTTCAGGGCCGGGGCACCATATATTTT,CASMVQGRGTIYF
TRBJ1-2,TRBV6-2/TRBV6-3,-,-,TGTGCCAGCAGCCGGGATACCACATACAGTGACCTCTATGGCTACACCTTC,CASSRDTTYSDLYGYTF
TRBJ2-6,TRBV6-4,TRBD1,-,TGTGCCAGCAGTGACTCCGCGACAGGGGTGGGTTCTGGGGCCAACGTCCTGACTTTC,CASSDSATGVGSGANVLTF
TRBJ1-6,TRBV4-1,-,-,TGCGCCAGCAGCCAAGCGCCGCGGGGCGCCTATAATTCACCCCTCCACTTT,CASSQAPRGAYNSPLHF
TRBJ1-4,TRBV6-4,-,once,TGTGCCAGCAGTCCCGGGTGGGGGCCGGGTGAAAAACTGTTTTTT,CASSPGWGPGEKLFF
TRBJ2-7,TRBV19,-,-,TGTGCCAGTAGTATAGGGGGAGGCTACGAGCAGTACTTC,CASSIGGGYEQYF
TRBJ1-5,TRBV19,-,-,TGTGCCAGTAGTATTCAGGAGGCAGGCAATCAGCCCCAGCATTTT,CASSIQEAGNQPQHF
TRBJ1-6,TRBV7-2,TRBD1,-,TGTGCCAGCAGCTTAGTCGCAGGGGGCGCGGTTTCACCCCTCCACTTT,CASSLVAGGAVSPLHF
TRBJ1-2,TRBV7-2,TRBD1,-,TGTGCCAGCAGCTTAGCGTCGGGGACAGGGGTGGGGTATGGCTACACCTTC,CASSLASGTGVGYGYTF
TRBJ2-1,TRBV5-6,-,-,TGTGCCAGCAGCTTGGGGCAGGGGCTCAATGAGCAGTTCTTC,CASSLGQGLNEQFF
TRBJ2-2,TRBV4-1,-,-,TGCGCCAGCAGCCCGACAGAGGGATTGAACACCGGGGAGCTGTTTTTT,CASSPTEGLNTGELFF
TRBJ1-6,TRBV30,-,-,TGTGCCTGGAGCGGGGGGGCAGGATACTCACCCCTCCACTTT,CAWSGGAGYSPLHF
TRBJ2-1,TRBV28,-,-,TGTGCCAGCAGTTTGGTAAGGGCAGCCAATGAGCAGTTCTTC,CASSLVRAANEQFF
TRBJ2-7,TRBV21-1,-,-,TGTGCCAGCAGCAAAGGGGGCAGGGGTTACGAGCAGTACTTC,CASSKGGRGYEQYF
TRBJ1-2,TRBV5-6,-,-,TGTGCCAGCAGCTCCAAACCCGGGGAGAGGACCTATGGCTACACCTTC,CASSSKPGERTYGYTF
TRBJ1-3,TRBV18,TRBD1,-,TGTGCCAGCTCACCAGGACAGGGAGGCTCTGGAAACACCATATATTTT,CASSPGQGGSGNTIYF
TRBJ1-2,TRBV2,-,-,TGTGCCAGCAGTGAAACCCCAGGGAAGGGGGATGGCTACACCTTC,CASSETPGKGDGYTF
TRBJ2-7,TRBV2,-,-,TGTGCCAGCAGTGAAGGGGTCCGGAACGAGCAGTACTTC,CASSEGVRNEQYF
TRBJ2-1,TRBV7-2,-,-,TGTGTCAGCAGCTTAATAGCTCCGCAGCAGTTCTTC,CVSSLIAPQQFF
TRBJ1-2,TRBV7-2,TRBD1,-,TGTGCCAGCAGGGCAGGGGGGGCTAATGGCTACACCTTC,CASRAGGANGYTF
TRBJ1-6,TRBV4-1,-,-,TGCGCCAGCAGCCAAGGCATGGGGGTGGATTCACCCCTCCACTTT,CASSQGMGVDSPLHF
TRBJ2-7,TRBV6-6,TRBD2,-,TGTGCCAGCAGAAAGCGGGGGGCCATCTACGAGCAGTACTTC,CASRKRGAIYEQYF